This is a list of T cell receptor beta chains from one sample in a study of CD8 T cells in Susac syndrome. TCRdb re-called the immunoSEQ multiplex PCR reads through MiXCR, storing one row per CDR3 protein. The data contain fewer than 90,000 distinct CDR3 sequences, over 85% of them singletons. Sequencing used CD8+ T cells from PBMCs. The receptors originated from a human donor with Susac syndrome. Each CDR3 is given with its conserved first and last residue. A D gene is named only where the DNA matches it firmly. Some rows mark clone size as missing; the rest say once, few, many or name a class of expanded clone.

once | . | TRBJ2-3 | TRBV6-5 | CASRYRDTDTQYF | TGTGCCAGCCGGTACAGGGACACAGATACGCAGTATTTT
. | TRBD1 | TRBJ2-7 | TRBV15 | CATAGGDRGLREQYF | TGTGCCACTGCAGGTGGTGACAGGGGTTTGCGCGAGCAGTACTTC
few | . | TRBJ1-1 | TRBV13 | CASSDLPAGGEAFF | TGTGCCAGCAGCGACCTACCCGCTGGGGGTGAAGCTTTCTTT
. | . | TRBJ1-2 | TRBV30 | CAWSVRTAPEF | TGTGCCTGGAGTGTTCGGACAGCCCCAGAATTC
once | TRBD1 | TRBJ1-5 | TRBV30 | CAWRRQGSNQPQHF | TGTGCCTGGAGGAGACAGGGTTCCAATCAGCCCCAGCATTTT
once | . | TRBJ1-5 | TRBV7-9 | CASSDPGSNQPQHF | TGTGCCAGCAGCGATCCCGGCAGCAATCAGCCCCAGCATTTT
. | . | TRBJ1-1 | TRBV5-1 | CASRYGGTEAFF | TGCGCCAGCAGATACGGGGGAACTGAAGCTTTCTTT
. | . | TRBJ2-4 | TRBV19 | CASTARVQNIQYF | TGTGCCAGTACTGCGAGGGTCCAAAACATTCAGTACTTC
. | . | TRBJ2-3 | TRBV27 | CASSLLREDGDTQYF | TGTGCCAGCAGTTTACTCAGGGAGGATGGAGATACGCAGTATTTT
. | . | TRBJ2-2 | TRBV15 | CATTWGSWNTGELFF | TGTGCCACCACGTGGGGGTCTTGGAACACCGGGGAGCTGTTTTTT
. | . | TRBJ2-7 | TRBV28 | CASSNRGSYEQYF | TGTGCCAGCAGTAATAGGGGGTCCTACGAGCAGTACTTC
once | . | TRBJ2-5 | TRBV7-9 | CASSPGGRASAQETQYF | TGTGCCAGCAGCCCTGGTGGGCGGGCTAGCGCTCAAGAGACCCAGTACTTC
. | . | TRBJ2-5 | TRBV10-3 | CAIRRGDGTQYF | TGTGCCATCCGGAGAGGCGACGGGACCCAGTACTTC
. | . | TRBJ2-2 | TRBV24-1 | CATSDGRAGELFF | TGTGCCACCAGTGATGGCAGGGCCGGGGAGCTGTTTTTT
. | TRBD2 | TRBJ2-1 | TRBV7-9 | CASSLLAETYNEQFF | TGTGCCAGCAGCTTGCTAGCGGAGACCTACAATGAGCAGTTCTTC
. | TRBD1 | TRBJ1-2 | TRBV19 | CASTPGQGNYGYTF | TGTGCCAGTACCCCGGGACAGGGTAACTATGGCTACACCTTC
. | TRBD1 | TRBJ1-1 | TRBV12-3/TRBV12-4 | CASRPGQGNTEAFF | TGTGCCAGCAGGCCCGGACAGGGGAACACTGAAGCTTTCTTT
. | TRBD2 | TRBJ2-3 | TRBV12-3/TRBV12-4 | CASSLGSGGAGDTQYF | TGTGCCAGCAGTTTAGGTAGCGGGGGGGCCGGTGATACGCAGTATTTT
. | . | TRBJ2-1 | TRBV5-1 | CASSLSDTYNEQFF | TGCGCCAGCAGCTTATCTGATACCTACAATGAGCAGTTCTTC
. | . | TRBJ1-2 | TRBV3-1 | CASSQEYAAAANYGYTF | TGTGCCAGCAGCCAAGAATATGCGGCAGCAGCTAACTATGGCTACACCTTC
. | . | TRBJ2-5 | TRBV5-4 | CASSLVGEETQYF | TGTGCCAGCAGCTTGGTAGGGGAGGAGACCCAGTACTTC
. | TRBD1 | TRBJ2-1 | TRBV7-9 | CASSLPNYGQASGNEQFF | TGTGCCAGCAGCCTACCCAATTATGGACAGGCCTCGGGCAATGAGCAGTTCTTC
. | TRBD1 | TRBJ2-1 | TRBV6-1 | CASSPAGTGMVNEQFF | TGTGCCAGCAGTCCCGCCGGGACAGGTATGGTCAATGAGCAGTTCTTC
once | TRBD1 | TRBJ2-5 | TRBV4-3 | CASSQGDRAQETQYF | TGCGCCAGCAGCCAGGGGGACAGGGCCCAAGAGACCCAGTACTTC
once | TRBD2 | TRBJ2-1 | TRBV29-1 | CSGGGYGSYNEQFF | TGCAGCGGGGGAGGGTACGGATCCTACAATGAGCAGTTCTTC
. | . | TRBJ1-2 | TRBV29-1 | CSVGTGGGYTF | TGCAGCGTTGGGACGGGCGGGGGCTACACCTTC
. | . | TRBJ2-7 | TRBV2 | CASSWAPGYEQYF | TGTGCCAGCTCCTGGGCCCCTGGCTACGAGCAGTACTTC
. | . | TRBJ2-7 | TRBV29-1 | CSVELRAYEQYF | TGCAGCGTTGAACTAAGGGCCTACGAGCAGTACTTC
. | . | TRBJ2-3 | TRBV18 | CASSPPFGTDTQYF | TGTGCCAGCTCACCACCCTTTGGGACAGATACGCAGTATTTT
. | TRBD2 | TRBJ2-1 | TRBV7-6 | CASTEAGTIGLSYNEQFF | TGTGCCAGCACCGAAGCGGGGACTATAGGACTCTCCTACAATGAGCAGTTCTTC
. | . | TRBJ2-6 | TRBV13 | CASSLVGGPASGANVLTF | TGTGCCAGCAGCTTAGTCGGAGGGCCGGCCTCTGGGGCCAACGTCCTGACTTTC